A selection of T cell receptor beta chains follows, all from one sample in a study of blood T cell repertoires in COVID-19. Generated by immunoSEQ multiplex PCR, the TCRdb table keeps only in-frame clones and is missing some. The repertoire has around 100,000 clones, roughly 81% of them found once; the top ten carry around 3.4%. The sample consisted of peripheral blood. The origin of the receptors is a man in his forties with acute or convalescent COVID-19. The CDR3 runs from the conserved cysteine through the conserved F or W. Each record gives: clone size, J gene, V gene, D gene, CDR3 protein, CDR3 DNA. A D gene is named only where the DNA matches it firmly. Clone size is stated in some rows and not others, as once, few, many or a class when expanded.

>.|TRBJ2-7|TRBV5-8|.
CASSQQGPGFTEQYF
TGTGCCAGCAGCCAGCAGGGCCCAGGGTTCACCGAGCAGTACTTC
>.|TRBJ1-4|TRBV18|TRBD1
CASAGTANEKLFF
TGTGCCAGCGCCGGGACAGCTAATGAAAAACTGTTTTTT
>few|TRBJ2-7|TRBV7-2|TRBD1
CASSPRTGQLYEQYF
TGTGCCAGCAGCCCACGGACAGGGCAACTCTACGAGCAGTACTTC
>.|TRBJ2-5|TRBV19|TRBD1
CASSEGQGGETQYF
TGTGCCAGTAGCGAGGGACAGGGGGGCGAGACCCAGTACTTC
>few|TRBJ2-5|TRBV29-1|.
CSVSGWQETQYF
TGCAGCGTTTCAGGGTGGCAAGAGACCCAGTACTTC
>.|TRBJ2-7|TRBV6-5|TRBD2
CASSYASGGGEQYF
TGTGCCAGCAGTTACGCTAGCGGGGGGGGCGAGCAGTACTTC
>.|TRBJ2-7|TRBV13|TRBD1
CASSRTGPREQYF
TGTGCCAGCAGCCGGACAGGGCCGCGGGAGCAGTACTTC
>.|TRBJ2-7|TRBV5-8|TRBD1
CASRTGTGPAYEQYF
TGTGCCAGCAGGACAGGGACAGGGCCAGCCTACGAGCAGTACTTC
>.|TRBJ2-7|TRBV7-2|TRBD1
CASSFTRQGLYEQYF
TGTGCCAGCAGCTTCACCCGACAGGGATTGTACGAGCAGTACTTC
>few|TRBJ2-7|TRBV9|TRBD2
CASSVGAGVPYEQYF
TGTGCCAGCAGCGTAGGAGCGGGGGTCCCCTACGAGCAGTACTTC
>.|TRBJ2-7|TRBV2|TRBD1
CATGTELYEQYF
TGTGCCACCGGGACAGAACTATACGAGCAGTACTTC
>.|TRBJ2-5|TRBV19|TRBD1
CASSILGTGEETQYF
TGTGCCAGTAGTATCCTTGGGACAGGAGAAGAGACCCAGTACTTC
>once|TRBJ2-3|TRBV2|TRBD2
CASSDFRRGGTDTQYF
TGTGCCAGCAGTGACTTCCGTCGGGGGGGGACAGATACGCAGTATTTT
>.|TRBJ1-1|TRBV15|.
CATSSGWGVGEGAFF
TGTGCCACCAGCTCCGGTTGGGGGGTGGGTGAAGGAGCTTTCTTT
>.|TRBJ1-1|TRBV6-1|TRBD1
CASSERQGGIAFF
TGTGCCAGCAGTGAAAGACAGGGTGGTATAGCTTTCTTT
>.|TRBJ1-6|TRBV6-5|.
CASRMSPTSPLHF
TGTGCCAGCCGAATGAGCCCAACCTCACCCCTCCACTTT
>once|TRBJ1-6|TRBV19|TRBD1
CASSIGGTGISPLHF
TGTGCCAGTAGTATCGGTGGGACAGGGATCTCACCCCTCCACTTT
>.|TRBJ2-6|TRBV7-3|.
CASSLGGSGANVLTF
TGTGCCAGCAGCCTTGGAGGCTCTGGGGCCAACGTCCTGACTTTC
>.|TRBJ1-2|TRBV19|.
CASIGRGDYGYTF
TGTGCCAGTATAGGCAGGGGCGACTATGGCTACACCTTC
>.|TRBJ2-4|TRBV3-1/TRBV3-2|TRBD2
CASSGTSASLNIQYF
TGTGCCAGCAGCGGGACTAGCGCCTCCCTAAACATTCAGTACTTC
>.|TRBJ2-1|TRBV24-1|TRBD1
CATSDFTGAPGGEQFF
TGTGCCACCAGTGATTTTACAGGAGCCCCAGGGGGTGAGCAGTTCTTC
>.|TRBJ1-4|TRBV15|TRBD1
CATSRGGQGTSTNEKLFF
TGTGCCACCAGCAGAGGGGGACAGGGAACGTCGACTAATGAAAAACTGTTTTTT
>once|TRBJ1-6|TRBV27|.
CASQYGVYSPLHF
TGTGCCAGCCAATACGGTGTATATTCACCCCTCCACTTT
>.|TRBJ2-1|TRBV7-9|TRBD1
CASSLGQGIDEQFF
TGTGCCAGCAGCTTAGGACAGGGAATTGATGAGCAGTTCTTC
>.|TRBJ2-3|TRBV4-3|TRBD2
CASSRIAGASADTQYF
TGCGCCAGCAGCCGAATAGCGGGGGCCTCCGCAGATACGCAGTATTTT
>.|TRBJ2-7|TRBV7-8|TRBD1
CASSGTVYEQYF
TGTGCCAGCAGCGGGACAGTCTACGAGCAGTACTTC
>.|TRBJ2-1|TRBV5-1|.
CASSSSEVQNEQFF
TGCGCCAGCAGCTCGAGCGAAGTTCAAAATGAGCAGTTCTTC
>.|TRBJ1-1|TRBV4-1|TRBD1
CASSHQGQGGTEAFF
TGCGCCAGCAGCCACCAGGGACAGGGGGGAACTGAAGCTTTCTTT
>.|TRBJ2-5|TRBV6-5|TRBD2
CASSFGLAGVQETQYF
TGTGCCAGCAGTTTTGGACTAGCGGGGGTTCAAGAGACCCAGTACTTC
>.|TRBJ1-2|TRBV3-1/TRBV3-2|.
CASSPQAHYGYTF
TGTGCCAGCAGCCCTCAGGCCCACTATGGCTACACCTTC
>.|TRBJ1-1|TRBV6-2/TRBV6-3|TRBD1
CASSYTPGQALAEAFF
TGTGCCAGCAGTTACACCCCGGGACAGGCGTTGGCTGAAGCTTTCTTT
>.|TRBJ1-2|TRBV5-1|.
CASSPGLNYGYTF
TGCGCCAGCAGCCCCGGACTAAACTATGGCTACACCTTC
>once|TRBJ2-1|TRBV10-3|TRBD1
CAISELTGLYEQFF
TGTGCCATCAGTGAGCTGACAGGGTTGTATGAGCAGTTCTTC
>.|TRBJ2-3|TRBV30|.
CAWSKSTGSTDTQYF
TGTGCCTGGAGTAAGTCAACAGGGAGCACAGATACGCAGTATTTT
>.|TRBJ2-7|TRBV4-1|TRBD1
CASSQEGTGGSEQYF
TGCGCCAGCAGCCAAGAAGGGACAGGGGGTAGCGAGCAGTACTTC
>.|TRBJ1-6|TRBV6-5|.
CASSYGGLGNSPLHF
TGTGCCAGCAGTTATGGGGGACTTGGGAATTCACCCCTCCACTTT
>.|TRBJ2-3|TRBV19|TRBD2
CASSITGTSGGDTQYF
TGTGCCAGTAGTATAACCGGGACTAGCGGGGGAGATACGCAGTATTTT
>.|TRBJ2-5|TRBV2|TRBD1
CASRLDRGEETQYF
TGTGCCAGCAGATTGGACAGGGGTGAAGAGACCCAGTACTTC
>.|TRBJ1-6|TRBV2|TRBD1
CAGTGGLNSPLHF
TGTGCCGGCACAGGGGGTCTTAATTCACCCCTCCACTTT
>.|TRBJ2-5|TRBV27|TRBD1
CASSQDRGGETQYF
TGTGCCAGCAGCCAGGACAGGGGAGGGGAGACCCAGTACTTC
>.|TRBJ2-5|TRBV6-1|.
CASSDPGRQETQYF
TGTGCCAGCAGTGACCCAGGGCGACAAGAGACCCAGTACTTC
>few|TRBJ2-7|TRBV5-6|.
CASSLVTGLWGYEQYF
TGTGCCAGCAGCTTGGTGACAGGCTTATGGGGATACGAGCAGTACTTC
>.|TRBJ2-3|TRBV29-1|.
CSVLAATDTQYF
TGCAGCGTTCTAGCCGCCACAGATACGCAGTATTTT
>once|TRBJ2-7|TRBV20-1|.
CSASAPQAIKTYEQYF
TGCAGTGCTAGTGCTCCGCAGGCCATCAAAACCTACGAGCAGTACTTC
>.|TRBJ1-5|TRBV24-1|TRBD1
CATSDSGTGVSQPQHF
TGTGCCACCAGTGATTCCGGGACAGGGGTCAGCCAGCCCCAGCATTTT
>.|TRBJ1-2|TRBV4-1|TRBD1
CASSETGTAYGYTF
TGCGCCAGCAGTGAAACCGGGACAGCCTATGGCTACACCTTC
>.|TRBJ2-3|TRBV30|TRBD1
CAWSRGRVRSDTQYF
TGTGCCTGGTCCAGGGGGCGGGTGCGGAGTGATACGCAGTATTTT
>.|TRBJ2-7|TRBV18|TRBD1
CASSQDRGSYEQYF
TGTGCCAGCTCACAGGACAGGGGTTCCTACGAGCAGTACTTC
>.|TRBJ2-3|TRBV13|TRBD2
CASSLIGLATDTQYF
TGTGCCAGCAGCTTAATAGGACTAGCGACAGATACGCAGTATTTT
>.|TRBJ2-7|TRBV29-1|.
CSVEGQSYEQYF
TGCAGCGTTGAAGGACAGAGTTACGAGCAGTACTTC
>.|TRBJ2-7|TRBV5-6|TRBD2
CASSPFGGITYEQYF
TGTGCCAGCAGCCCCTTCGGGGGGATAACCTACGAGCAGTACTTC
>.|TRBJ2-7|TRBV27|TRBD1
CASSLRGQGAYEQYF
TGTGCCAGCAGTTTAAGGGGACAGGGGGCCTACGAGCAGTACTTC
>.|TRBJ2-5|TRBV15|TRBD2
CATSRGWASGGRAQETQYF
TGTGCCACCAGCAGGGGCTGGGCTAGCGGGGGAAGGGCCCAAGAGACCCAGTACTTC
>.|TRBJ2-7|TRBV27|TRBD1
CASSLDRVGAYEQYF
TGTGCCAGCAGTCTGGACAGGGTCGGGGCCTACGAGCAGTACTTC